This record concerns one TCR beta chain sequence. Its antigen is unknown. Built from TCR beta cDNA, the libraries had unique molecular identifiers in them. The yield from about 1 to 10 million T cells was roughly 500,000 cDNA molecules in total. Using its own MiXCR run on the PCR reads, TCRdb lists one record per CDR3 protein. The sample consists of fewer than 600,000 distinct CDR3 sequences, under 55% of them appearing once. These data are taken from a study of post-analysis software for immune sequencing data. Study-wide results and caveats: Samples made in the same batch grouped tightly together by F measure.

Input material: blood. This clonotype was obtained from a girl aged 5 to 17 with multiple sclerosis.

As DNA, the CDR3 is TGTGCCAGCAGCCCACGACAGGGGAGGTCCTACAATGAGCAGTTCTTC. It translates to CASSPRQGRSYNEQFF. The V gene is TRBV7-2, the J gene TRBJ2-1, with TRBD1 matching over 8 bases. CDR1 is SGHTA and CDR2 is FQGNSA in the germline V gene. Losses at the gene ends were 5 bases for V and 1 base for J; bases not matched to a gene: 7. This CDR3 is 16 amino acids long.